This paragraph covers one TCR beta chain sequence. The sample belongs to a study of blood T cell repertoires in COVID-19. Data came from immunoSEQ multiplex PCR; TCRdb stores just in-frame clones and leaves some out. The sample lists 200,000 to 250,000 clones, over 70% occurring once. The CDR3 is made up of 13 amino acids. The germline gives CDR1 SNHLY, CDR2 FYNNEI. Trimming stripped 4 bases from V and 8 bases from J, with 14 bases between. Sequenced input: PBMCs or T cells enriched from blood (not recorded which). The clonotype originates from a woman younger than 45 who had been exposed to COVID-19. The chain combines TRBV2 with TRBJ1-1; perhaps TRBD1 as D (5 bases). The CDR3 loop is CASSVQGKREAFF. DNA for the CDR3: TGTGCCAGCAGTGTCCAGGGTAAACGGGAAGCTTTCTTT.